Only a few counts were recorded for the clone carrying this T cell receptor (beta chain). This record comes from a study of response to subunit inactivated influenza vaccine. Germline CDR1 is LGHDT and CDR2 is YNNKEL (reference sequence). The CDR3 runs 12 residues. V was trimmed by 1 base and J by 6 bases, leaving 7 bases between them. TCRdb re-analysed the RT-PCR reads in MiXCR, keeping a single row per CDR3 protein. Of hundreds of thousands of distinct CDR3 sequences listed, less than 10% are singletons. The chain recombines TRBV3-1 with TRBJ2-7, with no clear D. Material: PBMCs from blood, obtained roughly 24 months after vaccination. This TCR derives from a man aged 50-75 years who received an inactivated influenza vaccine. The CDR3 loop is CASSQVDFEQYF. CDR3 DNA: TGTGCCAGCAGCCAAGTTGACTTCGAGCAGTACTTC.